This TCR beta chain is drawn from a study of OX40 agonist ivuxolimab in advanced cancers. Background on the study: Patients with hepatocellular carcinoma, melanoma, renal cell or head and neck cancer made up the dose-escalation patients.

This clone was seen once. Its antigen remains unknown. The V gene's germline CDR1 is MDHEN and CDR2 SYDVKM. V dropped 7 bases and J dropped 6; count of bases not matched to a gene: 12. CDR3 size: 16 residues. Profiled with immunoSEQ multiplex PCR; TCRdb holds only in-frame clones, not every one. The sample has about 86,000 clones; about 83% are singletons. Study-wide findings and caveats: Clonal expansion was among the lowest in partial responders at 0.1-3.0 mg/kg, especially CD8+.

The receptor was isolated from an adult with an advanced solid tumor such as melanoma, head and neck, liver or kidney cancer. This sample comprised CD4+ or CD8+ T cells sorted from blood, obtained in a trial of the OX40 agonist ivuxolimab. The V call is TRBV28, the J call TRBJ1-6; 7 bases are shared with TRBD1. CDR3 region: CASTTLPGGVNSPLHF. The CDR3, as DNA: TGTGCCAGCACCACACTGCCAGGGGGTGTTAATTCACCCCTCCACTTT.